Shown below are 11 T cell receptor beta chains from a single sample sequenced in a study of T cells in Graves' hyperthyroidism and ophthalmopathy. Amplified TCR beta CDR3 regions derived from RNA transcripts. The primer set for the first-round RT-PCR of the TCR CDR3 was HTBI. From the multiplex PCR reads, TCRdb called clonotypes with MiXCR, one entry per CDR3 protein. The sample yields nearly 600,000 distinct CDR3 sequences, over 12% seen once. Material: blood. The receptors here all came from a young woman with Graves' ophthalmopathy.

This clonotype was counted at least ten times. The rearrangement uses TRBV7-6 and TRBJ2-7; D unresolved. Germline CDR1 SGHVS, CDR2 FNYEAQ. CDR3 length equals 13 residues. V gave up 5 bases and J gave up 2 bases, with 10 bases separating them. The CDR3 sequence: CASSRDPTYEQYF. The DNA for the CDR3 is TGTGCCAGCAGCCGTGACCCCACCTACGAGCAGTACTTC.

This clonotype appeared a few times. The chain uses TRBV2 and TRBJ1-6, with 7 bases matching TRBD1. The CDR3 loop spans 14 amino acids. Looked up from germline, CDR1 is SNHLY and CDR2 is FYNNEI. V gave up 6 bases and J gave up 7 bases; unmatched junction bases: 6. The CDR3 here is CASRRDSPNSPLHF. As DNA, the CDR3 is TGTGCCAGCAGACGGGACAGCCCAAATTCACCCCTCCACTTT.

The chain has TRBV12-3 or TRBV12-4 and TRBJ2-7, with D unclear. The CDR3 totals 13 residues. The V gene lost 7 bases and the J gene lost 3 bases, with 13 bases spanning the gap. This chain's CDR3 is CASTVSPSYEQYF. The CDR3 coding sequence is TGTGCCAGCACCGTGAGCCCCAGCTACGAGCAGTACTTC.

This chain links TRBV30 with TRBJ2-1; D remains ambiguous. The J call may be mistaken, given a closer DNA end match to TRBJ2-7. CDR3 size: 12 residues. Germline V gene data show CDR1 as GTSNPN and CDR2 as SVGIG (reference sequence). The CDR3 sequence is CAWSVSYNEQYF. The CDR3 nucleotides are TGTGCCTGGAGTGTGTCCTACAATGAGCAGTACTTC.

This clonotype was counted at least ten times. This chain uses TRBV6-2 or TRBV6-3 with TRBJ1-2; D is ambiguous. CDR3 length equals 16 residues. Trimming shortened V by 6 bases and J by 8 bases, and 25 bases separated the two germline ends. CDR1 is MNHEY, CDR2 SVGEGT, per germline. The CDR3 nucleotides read TGTGCCAGCAGGACGTTACTATTTACCGGGGTTGTCGGCTACACCTTC. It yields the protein CASRTLLFTGVVGYTF.

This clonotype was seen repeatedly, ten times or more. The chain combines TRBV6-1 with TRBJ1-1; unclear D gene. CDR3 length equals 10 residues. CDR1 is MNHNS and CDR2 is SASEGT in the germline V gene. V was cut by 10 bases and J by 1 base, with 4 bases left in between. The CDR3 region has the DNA TGTGCCACCTGGAACACTGAAGCTTTCTTT. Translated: CATWNTEAFF.

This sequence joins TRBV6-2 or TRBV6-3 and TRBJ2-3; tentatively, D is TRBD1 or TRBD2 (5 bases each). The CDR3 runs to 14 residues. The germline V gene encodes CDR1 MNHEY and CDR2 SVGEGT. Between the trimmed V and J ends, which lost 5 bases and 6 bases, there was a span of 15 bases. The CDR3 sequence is CASSMGLTGDTQYF. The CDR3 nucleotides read TGTGCCAGCAGTATGGGGCTCACGGGGGATACGCAGTATTTT.

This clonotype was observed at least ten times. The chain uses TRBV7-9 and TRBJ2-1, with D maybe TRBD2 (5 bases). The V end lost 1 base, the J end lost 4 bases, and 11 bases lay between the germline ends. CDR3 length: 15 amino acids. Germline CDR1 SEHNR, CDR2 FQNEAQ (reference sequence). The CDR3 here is CASSLVAGSYNEQFF. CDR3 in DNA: TGTGCCAGCAGCTTAGTGGCGGGCAGTTACAATGAGCAGTTCTTC.

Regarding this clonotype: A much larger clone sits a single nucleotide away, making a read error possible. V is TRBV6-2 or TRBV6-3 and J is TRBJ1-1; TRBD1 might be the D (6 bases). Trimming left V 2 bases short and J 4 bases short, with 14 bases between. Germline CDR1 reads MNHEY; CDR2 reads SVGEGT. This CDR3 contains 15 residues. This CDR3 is CASSYPTGFGTEAFF. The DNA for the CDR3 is TGTGCCAGCAGTTACCCTACAGGGTTTGGCACTGAAGCTTTCTTT.

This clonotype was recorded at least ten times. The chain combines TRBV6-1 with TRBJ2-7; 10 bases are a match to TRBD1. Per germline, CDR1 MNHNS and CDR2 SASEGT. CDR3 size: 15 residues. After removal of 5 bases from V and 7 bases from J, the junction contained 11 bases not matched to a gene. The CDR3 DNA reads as TGTGCCAGCAGTCCCTCCCAGGGACAGGGGAGAGAGCAGTACTTC. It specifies CASSPSQGQGREQYF.

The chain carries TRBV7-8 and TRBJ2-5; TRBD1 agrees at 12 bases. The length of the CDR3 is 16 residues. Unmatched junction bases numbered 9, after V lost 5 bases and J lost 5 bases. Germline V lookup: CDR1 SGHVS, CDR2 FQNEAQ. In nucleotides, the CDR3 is TGTGCCAGCAGCCGCACCGGGACAGGGGGCTTGGAGACCCAGTACTTC. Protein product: CASSRTGTGGLETQYF. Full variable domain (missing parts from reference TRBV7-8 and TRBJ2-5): GAGVSQSPRYKVAKRGQDVALRCDPISGHVSLFWYQQALGQGPEFLTYFQNEAQLDKSGLPSDRFFAERPEGSVSTLKIQRTQQEDSAVYLCASSRTGTGGLETQYFGPGTRLLVL.